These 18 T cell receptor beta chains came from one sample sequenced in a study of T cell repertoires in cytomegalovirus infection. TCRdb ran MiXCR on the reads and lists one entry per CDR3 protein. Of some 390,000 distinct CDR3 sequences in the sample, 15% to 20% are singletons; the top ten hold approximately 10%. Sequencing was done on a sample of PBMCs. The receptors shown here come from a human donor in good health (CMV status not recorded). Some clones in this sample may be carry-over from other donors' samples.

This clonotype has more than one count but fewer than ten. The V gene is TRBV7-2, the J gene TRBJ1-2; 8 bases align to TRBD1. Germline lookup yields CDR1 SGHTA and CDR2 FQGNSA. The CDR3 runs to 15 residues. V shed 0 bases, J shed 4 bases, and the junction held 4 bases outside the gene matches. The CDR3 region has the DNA TGTGCCAGCAGCTTAGCGGGACAGGCATCCTATGGCTACACCTTC. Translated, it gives CASSLAGQASYGYTF.

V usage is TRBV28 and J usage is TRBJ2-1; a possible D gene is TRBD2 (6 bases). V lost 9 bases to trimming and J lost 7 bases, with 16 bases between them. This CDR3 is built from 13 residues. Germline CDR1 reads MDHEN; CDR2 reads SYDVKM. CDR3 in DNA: TGTGCCAGTAGGACCGCTGGGGGGAATGAGCAGTTCTTC. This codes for CASRTAGGNEQFF.

The CDR3 nucleotides are TGTGCCAGCAGCCGAATCCTAGCTGTACAGAAAGAGACCCAGTACTTC. Translated: CASSRILAVQKETQYF. This rearrangement joins TRBV28 to TRBJ2-5; tentatively, D is TRBD2 (5 bases). This CDR3 has 16 amino acids. Between the trimmed V and J ends, which lost 6 bases and 3 bases, there was a span of 20 bases. Germline CDR1 is MDHEN and CDR2 is SYDVKM.

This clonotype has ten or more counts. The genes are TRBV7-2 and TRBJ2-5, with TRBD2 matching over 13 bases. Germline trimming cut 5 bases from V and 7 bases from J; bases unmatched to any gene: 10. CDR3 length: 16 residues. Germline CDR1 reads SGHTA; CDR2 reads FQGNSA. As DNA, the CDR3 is TGTGCCAGCAGCGCCGGGACTAGCGGGATCAGGGGGACCCAGTACTTC. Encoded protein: CASSAGTSGIRGTQYF.

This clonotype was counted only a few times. CDR3 sequence: CASGMDSNQPQHF. CDR3 coding DNA: TGCGCCAGCGGGATGGACAGCAATCAGCCCCAGCATTTT. The rearrangement uses TRBV23-1 and TRBJ1-5; D is unresolved. TRBV23-1 is sorted into the ORF group, with uncertain function. This CDR3 has 13 amino acids. Trimming pared 8 bases from V and 1 base from J, leaving 9 bases between.

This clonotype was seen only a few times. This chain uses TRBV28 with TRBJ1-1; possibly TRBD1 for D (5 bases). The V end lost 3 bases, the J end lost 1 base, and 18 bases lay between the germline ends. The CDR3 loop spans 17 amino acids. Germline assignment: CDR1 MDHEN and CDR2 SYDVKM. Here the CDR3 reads CASSFAHQGRTNTEAFF. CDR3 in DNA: TGTGCCAGCAGTTTTGCCCACCAGGGACGGACGAACACTGAAGCTTTCTTT. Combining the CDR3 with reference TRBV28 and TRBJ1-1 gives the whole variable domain DVKVTQSSRYLVKRTGEKVFLECVQDMDHENMFWYRQDPGLGLRLIYFSYDVKMKEKGDIPEGYSVSREKKERFSLILESASTNQTSMYLCASSFAHQGRTNTEAFFGQGTRLTVV.

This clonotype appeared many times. The CDR3 region has the DNA TGTGCCAGCTCGACCAGGGGATACACCGGGGAGCTGTTTTTT. Translation: CASSTRGYTGELFF. The V and J genes are TRBV7-2 and TRBJ2-2, with D possibly TRBD1 on 6 matching bases. This CDR3 has 14 amino acids. Trimming removed 8 bases at V and 3 bases at J, with 13 bases between. Germline assignment: CDR1 SGHTA and CDR2 FQGNSA.

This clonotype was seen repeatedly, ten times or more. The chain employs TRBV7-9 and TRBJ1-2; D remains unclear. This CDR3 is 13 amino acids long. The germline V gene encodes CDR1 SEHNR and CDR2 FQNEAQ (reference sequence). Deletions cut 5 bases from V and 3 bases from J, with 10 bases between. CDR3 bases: TGTGCCAGCAGCCACCGGACGGACTATGGCTACACCTTC. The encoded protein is CASSHRTDYGYTF.

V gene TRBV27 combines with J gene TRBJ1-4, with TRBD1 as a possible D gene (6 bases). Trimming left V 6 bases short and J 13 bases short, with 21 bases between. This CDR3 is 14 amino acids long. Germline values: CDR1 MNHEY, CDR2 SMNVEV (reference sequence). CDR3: CASSPDRNSGGLFF. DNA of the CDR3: TGTGCCAGCAGCCCTGACAGGAACTCCGGAGGACTGTTTTTT.

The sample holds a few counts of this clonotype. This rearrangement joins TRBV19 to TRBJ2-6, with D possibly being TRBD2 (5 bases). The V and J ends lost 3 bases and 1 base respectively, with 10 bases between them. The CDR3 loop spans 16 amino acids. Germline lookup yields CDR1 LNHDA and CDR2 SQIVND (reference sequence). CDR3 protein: CASSIGRLSGANVLTF. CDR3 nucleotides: TGTGCCAGTAGTATCGGCCGACTATCTGGGGCCAACGTCCTGACTTTC.

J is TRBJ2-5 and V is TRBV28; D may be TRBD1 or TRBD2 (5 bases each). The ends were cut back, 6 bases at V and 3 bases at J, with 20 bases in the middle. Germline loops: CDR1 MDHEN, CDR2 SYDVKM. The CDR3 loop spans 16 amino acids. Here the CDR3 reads CASSQTVWGTEETQYF. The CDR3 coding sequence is TGTGCCAGCAGCCAAACCGTGTGGGGGACGGAAGAGACCCAGTACTTC.

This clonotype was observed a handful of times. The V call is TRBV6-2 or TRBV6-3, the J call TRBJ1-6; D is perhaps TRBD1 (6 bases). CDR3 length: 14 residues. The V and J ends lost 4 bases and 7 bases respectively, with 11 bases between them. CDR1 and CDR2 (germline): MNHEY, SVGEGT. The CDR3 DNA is TGTGCCAGCAGTTCAGACAGGATGAATTCACCCCTCCACTTT. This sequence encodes CASSSDRMNSPLHF.

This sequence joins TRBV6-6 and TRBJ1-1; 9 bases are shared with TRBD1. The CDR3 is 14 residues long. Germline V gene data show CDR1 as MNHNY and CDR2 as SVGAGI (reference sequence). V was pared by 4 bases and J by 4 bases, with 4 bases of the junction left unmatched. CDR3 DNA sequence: TGTGCCAGCAGTTGGGGACAGGGCGCCACTGAAGCTTTCTTT. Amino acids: CASSWGQGATEAFF.

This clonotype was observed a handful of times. CDR3 residues: CATSEGSQETQYF. The CDR3 nucleotides are TGTGCCACCAGTGAGGGATCCCAAGAGACCCAGTACTTC. The chain has TRBV24-1 and TRBJ2-5; no clear D. This CDR3 spans 13 amino acids. The ends were cut back, 4 bases at V and 1 base at J, with 6 bases in the middle. CDR1 and CDR2 (germline): KGHDR, SFDVKD.

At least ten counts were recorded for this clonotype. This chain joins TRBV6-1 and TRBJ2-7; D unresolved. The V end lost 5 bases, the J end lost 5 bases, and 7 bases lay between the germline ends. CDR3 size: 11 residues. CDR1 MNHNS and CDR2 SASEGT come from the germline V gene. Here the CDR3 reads CASSYTHEQYF. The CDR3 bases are TGTGCCAGCAGTTATACCCACGAGCAGTACTTC.

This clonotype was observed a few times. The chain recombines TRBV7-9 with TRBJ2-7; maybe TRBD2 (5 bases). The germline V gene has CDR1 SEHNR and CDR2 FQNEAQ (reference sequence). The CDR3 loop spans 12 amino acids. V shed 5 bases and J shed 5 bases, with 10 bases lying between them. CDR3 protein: CASSQRSHEQYF. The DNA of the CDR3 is TGTGCCAGCAGCCAGCGGTCCCACGAGCAGTACTTC.

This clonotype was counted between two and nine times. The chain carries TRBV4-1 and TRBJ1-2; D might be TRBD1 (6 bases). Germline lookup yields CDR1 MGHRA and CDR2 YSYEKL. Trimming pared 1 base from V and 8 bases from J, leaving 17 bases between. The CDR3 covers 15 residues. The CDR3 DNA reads TGCGCCAGCAGCCAAGTAGGGCCAGGGGCATGGGGCTACACCTTC. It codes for CASSQVGPGAWGYTF.

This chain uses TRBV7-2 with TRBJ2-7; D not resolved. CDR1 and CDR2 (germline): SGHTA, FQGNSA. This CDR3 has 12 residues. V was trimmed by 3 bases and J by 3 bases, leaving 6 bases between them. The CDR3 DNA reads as TGTGCCAGCAGCTTTCCTCACTACGAGCAGTACTTC. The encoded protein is CASSFPHYEQYF.